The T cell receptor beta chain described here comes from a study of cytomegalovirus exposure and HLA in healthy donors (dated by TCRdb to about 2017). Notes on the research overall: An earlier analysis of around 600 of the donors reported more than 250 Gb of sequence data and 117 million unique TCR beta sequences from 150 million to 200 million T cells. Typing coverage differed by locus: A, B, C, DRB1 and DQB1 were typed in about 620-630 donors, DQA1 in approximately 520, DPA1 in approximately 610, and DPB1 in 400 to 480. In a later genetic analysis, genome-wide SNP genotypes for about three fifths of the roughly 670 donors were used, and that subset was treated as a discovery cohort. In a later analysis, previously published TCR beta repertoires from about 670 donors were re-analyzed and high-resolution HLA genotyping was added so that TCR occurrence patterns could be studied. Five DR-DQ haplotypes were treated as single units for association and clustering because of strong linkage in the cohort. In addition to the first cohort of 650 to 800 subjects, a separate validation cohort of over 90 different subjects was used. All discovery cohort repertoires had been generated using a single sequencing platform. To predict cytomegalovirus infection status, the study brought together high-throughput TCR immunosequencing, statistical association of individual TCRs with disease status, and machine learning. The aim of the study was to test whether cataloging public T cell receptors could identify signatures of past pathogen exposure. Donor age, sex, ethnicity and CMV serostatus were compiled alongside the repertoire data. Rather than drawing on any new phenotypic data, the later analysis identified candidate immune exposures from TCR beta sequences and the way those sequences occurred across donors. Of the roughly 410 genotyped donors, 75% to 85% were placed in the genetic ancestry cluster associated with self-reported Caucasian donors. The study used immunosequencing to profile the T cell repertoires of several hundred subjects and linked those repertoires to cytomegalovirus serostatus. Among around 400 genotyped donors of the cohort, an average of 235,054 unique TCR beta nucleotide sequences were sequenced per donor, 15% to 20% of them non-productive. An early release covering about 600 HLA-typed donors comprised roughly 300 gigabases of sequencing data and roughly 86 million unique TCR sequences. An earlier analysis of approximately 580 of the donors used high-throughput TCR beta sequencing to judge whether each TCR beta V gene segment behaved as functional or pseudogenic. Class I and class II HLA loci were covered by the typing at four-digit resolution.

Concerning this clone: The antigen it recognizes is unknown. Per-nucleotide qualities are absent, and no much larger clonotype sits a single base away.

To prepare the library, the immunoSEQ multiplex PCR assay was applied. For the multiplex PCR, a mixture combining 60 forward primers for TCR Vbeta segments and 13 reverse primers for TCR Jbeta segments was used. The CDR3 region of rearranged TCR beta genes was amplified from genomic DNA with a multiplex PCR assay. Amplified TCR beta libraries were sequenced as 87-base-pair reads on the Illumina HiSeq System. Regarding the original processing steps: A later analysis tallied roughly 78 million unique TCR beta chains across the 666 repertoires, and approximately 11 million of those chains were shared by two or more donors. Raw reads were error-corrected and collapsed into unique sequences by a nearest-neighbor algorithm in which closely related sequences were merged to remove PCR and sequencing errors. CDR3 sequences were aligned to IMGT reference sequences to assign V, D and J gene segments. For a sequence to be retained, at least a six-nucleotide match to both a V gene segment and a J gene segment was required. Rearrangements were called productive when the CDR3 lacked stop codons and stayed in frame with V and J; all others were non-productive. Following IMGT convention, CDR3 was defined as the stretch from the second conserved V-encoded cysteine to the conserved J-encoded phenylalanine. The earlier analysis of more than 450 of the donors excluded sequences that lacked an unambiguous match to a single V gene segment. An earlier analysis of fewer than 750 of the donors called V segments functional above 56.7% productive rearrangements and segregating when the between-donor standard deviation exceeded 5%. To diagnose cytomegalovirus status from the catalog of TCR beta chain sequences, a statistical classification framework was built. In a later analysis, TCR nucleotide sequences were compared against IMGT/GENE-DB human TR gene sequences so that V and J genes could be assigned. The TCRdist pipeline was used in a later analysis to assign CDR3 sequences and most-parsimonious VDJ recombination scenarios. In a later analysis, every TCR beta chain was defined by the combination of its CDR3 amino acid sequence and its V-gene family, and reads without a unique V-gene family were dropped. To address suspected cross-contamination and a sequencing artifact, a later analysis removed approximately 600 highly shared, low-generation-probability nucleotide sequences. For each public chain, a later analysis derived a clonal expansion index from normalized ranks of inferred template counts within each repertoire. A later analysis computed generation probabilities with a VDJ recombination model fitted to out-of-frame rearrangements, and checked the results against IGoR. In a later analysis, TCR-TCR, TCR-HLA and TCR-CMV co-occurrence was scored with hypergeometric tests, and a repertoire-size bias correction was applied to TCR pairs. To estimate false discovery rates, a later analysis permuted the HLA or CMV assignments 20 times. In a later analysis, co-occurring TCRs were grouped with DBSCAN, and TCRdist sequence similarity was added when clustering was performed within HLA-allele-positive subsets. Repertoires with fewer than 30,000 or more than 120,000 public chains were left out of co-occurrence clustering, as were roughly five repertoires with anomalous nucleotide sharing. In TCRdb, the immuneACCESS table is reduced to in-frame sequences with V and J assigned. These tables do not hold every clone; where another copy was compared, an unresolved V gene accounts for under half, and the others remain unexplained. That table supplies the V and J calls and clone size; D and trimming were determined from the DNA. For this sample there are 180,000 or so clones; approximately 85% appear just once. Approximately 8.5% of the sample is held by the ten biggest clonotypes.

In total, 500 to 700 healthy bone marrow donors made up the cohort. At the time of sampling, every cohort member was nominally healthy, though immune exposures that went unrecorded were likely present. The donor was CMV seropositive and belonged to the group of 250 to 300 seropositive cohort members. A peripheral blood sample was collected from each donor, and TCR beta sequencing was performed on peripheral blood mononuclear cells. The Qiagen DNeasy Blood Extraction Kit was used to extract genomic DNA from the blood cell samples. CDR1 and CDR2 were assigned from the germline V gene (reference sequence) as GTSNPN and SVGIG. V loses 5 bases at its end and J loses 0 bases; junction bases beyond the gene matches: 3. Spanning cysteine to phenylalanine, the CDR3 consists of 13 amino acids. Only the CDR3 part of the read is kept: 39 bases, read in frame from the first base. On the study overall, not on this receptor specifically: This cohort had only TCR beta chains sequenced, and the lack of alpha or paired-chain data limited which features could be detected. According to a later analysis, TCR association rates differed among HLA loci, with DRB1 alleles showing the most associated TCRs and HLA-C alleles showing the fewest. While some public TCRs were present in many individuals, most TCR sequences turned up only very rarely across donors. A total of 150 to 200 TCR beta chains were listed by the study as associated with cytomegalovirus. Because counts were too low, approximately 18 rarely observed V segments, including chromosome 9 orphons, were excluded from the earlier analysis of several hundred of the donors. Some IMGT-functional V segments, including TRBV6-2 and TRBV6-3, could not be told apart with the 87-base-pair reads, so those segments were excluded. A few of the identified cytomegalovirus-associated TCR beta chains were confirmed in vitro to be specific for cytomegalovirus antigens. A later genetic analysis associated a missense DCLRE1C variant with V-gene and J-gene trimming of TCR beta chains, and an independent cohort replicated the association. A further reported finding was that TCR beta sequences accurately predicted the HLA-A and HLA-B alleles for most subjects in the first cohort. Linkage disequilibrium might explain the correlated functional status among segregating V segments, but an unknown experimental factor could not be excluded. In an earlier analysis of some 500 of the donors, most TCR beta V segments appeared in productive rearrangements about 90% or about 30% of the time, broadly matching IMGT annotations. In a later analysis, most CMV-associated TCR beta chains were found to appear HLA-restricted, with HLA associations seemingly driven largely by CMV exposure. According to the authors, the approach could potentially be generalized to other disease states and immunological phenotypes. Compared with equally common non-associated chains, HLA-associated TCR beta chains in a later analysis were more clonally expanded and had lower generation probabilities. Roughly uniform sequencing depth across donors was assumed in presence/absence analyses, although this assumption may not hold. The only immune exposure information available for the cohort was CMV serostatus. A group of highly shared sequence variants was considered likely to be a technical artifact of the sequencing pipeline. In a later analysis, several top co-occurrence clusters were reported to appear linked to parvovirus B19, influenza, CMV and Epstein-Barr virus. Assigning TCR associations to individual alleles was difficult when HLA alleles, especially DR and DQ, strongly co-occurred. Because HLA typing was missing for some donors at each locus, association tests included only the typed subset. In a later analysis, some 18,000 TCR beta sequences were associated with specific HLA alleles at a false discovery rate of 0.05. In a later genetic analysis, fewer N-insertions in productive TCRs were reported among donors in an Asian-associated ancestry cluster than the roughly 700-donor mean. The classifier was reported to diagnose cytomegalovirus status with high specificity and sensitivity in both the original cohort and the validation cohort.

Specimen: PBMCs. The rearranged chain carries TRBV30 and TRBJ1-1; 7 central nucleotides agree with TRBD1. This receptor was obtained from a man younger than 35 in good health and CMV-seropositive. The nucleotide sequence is TGTGCCTGGGACAGGGTCGTGAACACTGAAGCTTTCTTT. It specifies CAWDRVVNTEAFF. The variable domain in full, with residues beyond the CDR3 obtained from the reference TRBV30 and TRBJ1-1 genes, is SQTIHQWPATLVQPVGSPLSLECTVEGTSNPNLYWYRQAAGRGLQLLFYSVGIGQISSEVPQNLSASRPQDRQFILSSKKLLLSDSGFYLCAWDRVVNTEAFFGQGTRLTVV.